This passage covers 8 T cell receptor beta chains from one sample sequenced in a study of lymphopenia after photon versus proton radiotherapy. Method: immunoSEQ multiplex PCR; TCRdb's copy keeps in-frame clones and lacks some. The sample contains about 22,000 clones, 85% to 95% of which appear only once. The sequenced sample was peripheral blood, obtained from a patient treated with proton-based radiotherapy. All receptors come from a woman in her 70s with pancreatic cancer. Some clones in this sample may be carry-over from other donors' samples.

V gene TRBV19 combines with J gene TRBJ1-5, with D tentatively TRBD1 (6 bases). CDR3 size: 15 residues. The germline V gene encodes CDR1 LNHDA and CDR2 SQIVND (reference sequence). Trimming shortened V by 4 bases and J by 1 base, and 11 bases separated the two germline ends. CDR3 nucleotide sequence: TGTGCCAGTAGTACAGGGGTGGACAGCAATCAGCCCCAGCATTTT. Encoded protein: CASSTGVDSNQPQHF.

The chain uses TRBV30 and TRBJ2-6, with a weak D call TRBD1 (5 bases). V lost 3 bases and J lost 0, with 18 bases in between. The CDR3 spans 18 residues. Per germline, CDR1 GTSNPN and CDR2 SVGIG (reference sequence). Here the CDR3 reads CAWSSKGSDLSGANVLTF. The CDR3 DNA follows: TGTGCCTGGAGCTCGAAGGGGTCCGACCTCTCTGGGGCCAACGTCCTGACTTTC.

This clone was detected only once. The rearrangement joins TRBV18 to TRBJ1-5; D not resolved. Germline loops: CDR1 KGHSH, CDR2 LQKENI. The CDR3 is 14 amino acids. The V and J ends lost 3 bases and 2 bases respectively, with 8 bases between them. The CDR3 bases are TGTGCCAGCTCACCGACCCGGGGCAATCAGCCCCAGCATTTT. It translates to CASSPTRGNQPQHF.

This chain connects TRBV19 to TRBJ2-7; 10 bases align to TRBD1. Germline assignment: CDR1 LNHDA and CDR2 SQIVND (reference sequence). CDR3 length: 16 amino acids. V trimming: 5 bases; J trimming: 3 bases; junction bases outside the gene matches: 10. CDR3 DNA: TGTGCCAGTAGTTCCACAGGGGACAGGGGACTCTACGAGCAGTACTTC. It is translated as CASSSTGDRGLYEQYF.

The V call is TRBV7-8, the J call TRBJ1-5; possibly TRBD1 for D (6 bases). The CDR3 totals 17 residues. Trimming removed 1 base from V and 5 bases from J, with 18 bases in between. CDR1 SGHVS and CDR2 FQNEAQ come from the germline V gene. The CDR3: CASSLVGGFGGHQPQHF. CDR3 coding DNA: TGTGCCAGCAGCTTAGTCGGTGGGTTTGGGGGCCATCAGCCCCAGCATTTT.

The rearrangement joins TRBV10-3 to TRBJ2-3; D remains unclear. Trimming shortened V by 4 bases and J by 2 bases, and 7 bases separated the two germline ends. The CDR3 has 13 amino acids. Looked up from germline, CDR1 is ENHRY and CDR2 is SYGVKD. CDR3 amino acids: CAISALYTDTQYF. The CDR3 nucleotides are TGTGCCATCAGTGCCCTCTACACAGATACGCAGTATTTT.

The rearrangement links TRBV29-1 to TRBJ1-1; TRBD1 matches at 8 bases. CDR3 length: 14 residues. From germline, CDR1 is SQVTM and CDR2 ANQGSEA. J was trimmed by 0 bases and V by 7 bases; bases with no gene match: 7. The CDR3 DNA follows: TGCAGCGCCTCGACAGGGGTCATGAACACTGAAGCTTTCTTT. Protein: CSASTGVMNTEAFF.

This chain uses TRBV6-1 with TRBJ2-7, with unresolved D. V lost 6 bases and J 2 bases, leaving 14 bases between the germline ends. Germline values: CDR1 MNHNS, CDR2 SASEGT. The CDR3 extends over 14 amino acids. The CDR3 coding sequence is TGTGCCAGCAGCCCCGGCAGTGGGCCCTACGAGCAGTACTTC. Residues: CASSPGSGPYEQYF.